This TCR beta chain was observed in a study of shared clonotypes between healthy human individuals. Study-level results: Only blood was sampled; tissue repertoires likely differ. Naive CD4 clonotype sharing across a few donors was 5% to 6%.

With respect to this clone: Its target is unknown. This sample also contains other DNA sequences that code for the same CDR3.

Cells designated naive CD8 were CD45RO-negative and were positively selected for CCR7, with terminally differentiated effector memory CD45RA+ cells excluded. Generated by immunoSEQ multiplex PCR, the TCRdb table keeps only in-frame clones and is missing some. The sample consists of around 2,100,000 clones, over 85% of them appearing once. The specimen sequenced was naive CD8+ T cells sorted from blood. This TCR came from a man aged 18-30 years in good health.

CDR3 amino acids: CASSLGTGYEQYF. As DNA, the CDR3 is TGTGCCAGCAGTTTGGGGACAGGGTACGAGCAGTACTTC. This chain connects TRBV27 to TRBJ2-7, with TRBD1 identical over 9 bases. V was clipped by 3 bases and J by 4 bases; unmatched bases: 1. From germline, CDR1 is MNHEY and CDR2 SMNVEV (reference sequence). The CDR3 is 13 residues long.